The entry that follows covers one T cell receptor beta chain sequence. Its target is unknown. Germline V CDR1 and CDR2: SQVTM, ANQGSEA. CDR3 length: 13 residues. V was trimmed by 3 bases and J by 6 bases, leaving 12 bases between them. The sample belongs to a study of CD8 T cells in ankylosing spondylitis. The study's findings and limits: A motif of fewer than ten highly homologous TCR beta variants was seen as apparently characteristic of ankylosing spondylitis blood.

TCRdb reprocessed the 5' RACE reads via MiXCR and lists one record per CDR3 protein. The sample contains about 440,000 distinct CDR3 sequences, approximately 17% of which appear only once. The rearrangement joins TRBV29-1 to TRBJ2-1, with D hard to call. This sequence was found in a male donor with ankylosing spondylitis. The specimen sequenced was blood, either unsorted or a sorted T cell fraction (not recorded which). Here the CDR3 reads CSVDRAPGNEQFF. CDR3 DNA sequence: TGCAGCGTTGATCGGGCCCCGGGCAATGAGCAGTTCTTC.